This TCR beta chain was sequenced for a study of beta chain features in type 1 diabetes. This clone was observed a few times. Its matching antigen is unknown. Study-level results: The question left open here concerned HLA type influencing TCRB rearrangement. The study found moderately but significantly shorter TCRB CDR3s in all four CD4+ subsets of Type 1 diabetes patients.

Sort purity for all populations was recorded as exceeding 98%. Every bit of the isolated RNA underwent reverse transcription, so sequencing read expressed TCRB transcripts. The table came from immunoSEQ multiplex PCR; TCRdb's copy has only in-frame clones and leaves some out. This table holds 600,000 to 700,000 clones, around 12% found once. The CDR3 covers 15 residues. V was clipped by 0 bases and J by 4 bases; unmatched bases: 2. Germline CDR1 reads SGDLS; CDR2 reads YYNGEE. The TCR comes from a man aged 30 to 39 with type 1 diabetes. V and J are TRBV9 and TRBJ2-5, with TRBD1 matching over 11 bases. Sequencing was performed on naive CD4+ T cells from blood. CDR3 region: CASSVEGTGGETQYF. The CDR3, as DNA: TGTGCCAGCAGCGTAGAGGGGACAGGGGGAGAGACCCAGTACTTC. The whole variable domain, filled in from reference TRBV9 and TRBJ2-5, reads DSGVTQTPKHLITATGQRVTLRCSPRSGDLSVYWYQQSLDQGLQFLIQYYNGEERAKGNILERFSAQQFPDLHSELNLSSLELGDSALYFCASSVEGTGGETQYFGPGTRLLVL.